Detailed here is one TCR beta chain. No antigen is known for it. The V gene's germline CDR1 is MNHEY and CDR2 SVGAGI. This CDR3 is 15 amino acids long. Trimming at V came to 2 bases and at J to 1 base, leaving 1 base not matched to a gene. The method was immunoSEQ multiplex PCR; TCRdb's version includes in-frame clones alone and lacks a portion of them. Seen here are about 160,000 clones, around 90% observed once, and the top ten hold 3%. This entry is derived from a study of cytomegalovirus exposure and HLA in healthy donors. Study as a whole: The approximately 120 validation repertoires were reported in a later analysis to have been generated on the same platform as the roughly 700 first-cohort repertoires.

Findings and limits, study-wide: The classifier reportedly diagnosed cytomegalovirus status with high specificity and sensitivity. Confirmation was obtained in vitro that a few CMV-associated chains are specific for CMV antigens. Investigators reported approximately 150 TCR beta chains as tied to cytomegalovirus.

Specimen: PBMCs. The V call is TRBV6-5, the J call TRBJ2-1, with 8 bases identical to TRBD2. This TCR derives from a woman under 30 in good health and CMV-seropositive. This CDR3 is CASSYREGSYNEQFF. For the CDR3, the DNA is TGTGCCAGCAGTTACCGGGAGGGATCCTACAATGAGCAGTTCTTC.